This entry lists 8 T cell receptor beta chains sequenced from one sample in a study of OX40 agonist ivuxolimab in advanced cancers. Data came from immunoSEQ multiplex PCR; TCRdb stores just in-frame clones and leaves some out. The table records tens of thousands of clones, around 89% of them present only once. The material sequenced was CD4+ or CD8+ T cells sorted from blood, taken in a trial of the OX40 agonist ivuxolimab. The receptor set was obtained from an adult with an advanced solid tumor such as melanoma, head and neck, liver or kidney cancer.

The chain couples TRBV9 to TRBJ1-1; no reliable D call. The CDR3 is 15 amino acids. Trimming stripped 4 bases from V and 2 bases from J, with 15 bases between. The germline V gene encodes CDR1 SGDLS and CDR2 YYNGEE. The CDR3 protein is CASSFRTERNTEAFF. The CDR3 DNA sequence: TGTGCCAGCAGCTTCCGGACGGAGAGAAACACTGAAGCTTTCTTT.

The J gene is TRBJ1-3, the V gene TRBV9, with D unclear. The CDR3 has 12 amino acids. From germline, CDR1 is SGDLS and CDR2 YYNGEE. The germline V and J ends were trimmed by 2 bases and 5 bases, with 5 bases remaining between them. The CDR3, as DNA: TGTGCCAGCAGCGTGGGGAGAAACACCATATATTTT. It yields the protein CASSVGRNTIYF.

The chain has TRBV11-2 and TRBJ1-2; D is unclear. There are 14 residues in the CDR3. Germline-derived CDR1 and CDR2 are SGHAT and FQNNGV. Trimming removed 1 base from V and 4 bases from J, with 10 bases in between. Here the CDR3 DNA reads TGTGCCAGCAGCTTAGGGTTACGGATCTATGGCTACACCTTC. It is translated as CASSLGLRIYGYTF.

The chain employs TRBV6-4 and TRBJ2-2; D call uncertain. This CDR3 has 15 residues. Trimming took off 5 bases at V and 2 bases at J, with 12 bases between the two ends. Per the germline V gene, CDR1 is MRHNA and CDR2 is SNTAGT. The CDR3 reads CASSPAVVNTGELFF. CDR3 nucleotide sequence: TGTGCCAGCAGTCCTGCTGTCGTCAACACCGGGGAGCTGTTTTTT.

This chain joins TRBV7-9 and TRBJ2-3; D gene unclear. The CDR3 is 14 residues long. With 4 bases removed from V and 0 bases from J, the gap between germline ends came to 8 bases. Germline values: CDR1 SEHNR, CDR2 FQNEAQ (reference sequence). The CDR3 is CASSSGTSTDTQYF. The CDR3 nucleotides are TGTGCCAGCAGCTCGGGTACTAGCACAGATACGCAGTATTTT. Together with reference TRBV7-9 and TRBJ2-3, the CDR3 gives the full variable domain: DTGVSQNPRHKITKRGQNVTFRCDPISEHNRLYWYRQTLGQGPEFLTYFQNEAQLEKSRLLSDRFSAERPKGSFSTLEIQRTEQGDSAMYLCASSSGTSTDTQYFGPGTRLTVL.

The chain recombines TRBV13 with TRBJ1-1; D may be TRBD1 (5 bases). Trimming removed 3 bases at V and 1 base at J, with 9 bases between. Germline V gives CDR1 PRHDT, CDR2 FYEKMQ (reference sequence). This CDR3 spans 14 amino acids. The DNA for the CDR3 is TGTGCCAGCAGCTTGGGGGTCCCGAACACTGAAGCTTTCTTT. Translated: CASSLGVPNTEAFF.

The chain recombines TRBV6-4 with TRBJ2-3; D is undetermined. Trimming pared 2 bases from V and 8 bases from J, leaving 11 bases between. The CDR3 length is 13 residues. The germline CDR1 and CDR2 sequences are MRHNA and SNTAGT. The CDR3 DNA reads TGTGCCAGCAGTGACGATTATGGCGGTACGCAGTATTTT. Protein sequence: CASSDDYGGTQYF.

The chain couples TRBV29-1 to TRBJ2-1, with D possibly being TRBD1 or TRBD2 (6 bases each). The CDR3 contains 14 residues. V gave up 5 bases and J gave up 5 bases, with 16 bases separating them. CDR1 and CDR2 (germline): SQVTM, ANQGSEA. DNA for the CDR3: TGCAGCGTTCTAAACAGGGACTTGAACAATGAGCAGTTCTTC. It codes for CSVLNRDLNNEQFF.